This TCR beta chain was recovered during a study of Graves' ophthalmopathy and Graves' hyperthyroidism. Study-level background: Peripheral blood was gathered at the point of initial diagnosis, before any treatment started.

Scientists amplified the TCR beta CDR3 regions from RNA transcripts. Second-round multiplex PCR followed a first-round RT-PCR using HTBI primers. TCRdb recomputed calls from the multiplex PCR reads with MiXCR, one row per CDR3 protein. The data show approximately 640,000 distinct CDR3 sequences, with under 50% seen just once and over 2.5% held by the top ten. Other autoimmune diseases, uncontrolled infections, pregnancy or lactation led to the exclusion of patients. Notes on the study in general: The model predicted ophthalmopathy progression with 60% to 71% sensitivity and around 72% specificity. Most expanded thyroid clonotypes above 0.001 frequency also appeared in blood.

Germline V gene sequence: CDR1 SQVTM, CDR2 ANQGSEA. V dropped 5 bases and J dropped 5 bases, with 18 bases sitting between them. This CDR3 spans 14 amino acids. Note on this clonotype: Antigen specificity is unknown.

This TCR was recovered from an adult man with Graves' ophthalmopathy. This chain links TRBV29-1 with TRBJ1-1; D not certain. Input material: peripheral blood. The CDR3 here is CSVIHGNTRTEAFF. The CDR3 bases are TGCAGCGTTATACATGGGAACACTAGGACTGAAGCTTTCTTT.